The 22 T cell receptor beta chains below were found in one sample sequenced in a study of blood T cell repertoires in COVID-19. Profiling relied on immunoSEQ multiplex PCR, and the TCRdb table lists in-frame clones only, not all of them. The sample lists around 30,000 clones; about 90% were seen once. Sequenced sample: peripheral blood. These receptors originate from a man in his fifties or sixties with active or convalescent COVID-19.

The gene calls are TRBV7-8 and TRBJ2-3; 11 nucleotides line up with TRBD2. Trimming at V came to 3 bases and at J to 4 bases, leaving 3 bases not matched to a gene. There are 15 residues in the CDR3. Germline CDR1 SGHVS, CDR2 FQNEAQ. This chain's CDR3 is CASSFRLAGPDTQYF. The CDR3 nucleotides are TGTGCCAGCAGCTTCCGACTAGCGGGGCCAGATACGCAGTATTTT.

J is TRBJ2-7 and V is TRBV5-1; D remains ambiguous. The CDR3 loop spans 15 amino acids. Germline V lookup: CDR1 SGHRS, CDR2 YFSETQ. Trimming took 4 bases from V and 4 from J, leaving 18 bases between them. The CDR3: CASSLGNSITYEQYF. In DNA form, the CDR3 reads TGCGCCAGCAGCCTGGGAAATTCAATTACTTACGAGCAGTACTTC.

The J gene is TRBJ1-2, the V gene TRBV4-3; D is ambiguous. The CDR3 extends over 14 amino acids. The germline V gene encodes CDR1 LGHNA and CDR2 YSLEER. Trimming cost V 2 bases and J 10 bases, with 17 bases left between them. CDR3 loop: CASSQMETLGPYTF. In DNA form, the CDR3 reads TGCGCCAGCAGCCAAATGGAGACGTTGGGTCCCTACACCTTC.

This chain connects TRBV6-6 to TRBJ2-5, with 8 bases identical to TRBD1. The length of the CDR3 is 14 residues. CDR1 is MNHNY and CDR2 is SVGAGI in the germline V gene (reference sequence). V lost 5 bases and J lost 3; bases outside the gene matches: 5. CDR3 coding DNA: TGTGCCAGCAGTACGGGGACAGGAGAAGAGACCCAGTACTTC. Translating gives CASSTGTGEETQYF.

The V and J genes are TRBV5-1 and TRBJ2-7; 8 bases are shared with TRBD1. With 1 base clipped from V and 2 bases from J, the junction kept 5 bases outside the gene matches. This CDR3 region has 15 residues. In germline, CDR1 is SGHRS, CDR2 YFSETQ. This chain's CDR3 is CASSLTGQETYEQYF. CDR3 bases: TGCGCCAGCAGCTTGACGGGACAGGAAACCTACGAGCAGTACTTC.

V is TRBV6-5 and J is TRBJ2-3, with a possible D match to TRBD2 (7 bases). Germline CDR1 reads MNHEY; CDR2 reads SVGAGI. V was shortened by 4 bases and J by 4 bases, with 12 bases between the two germline ends. This CDR3 is built from 14 residues. The CDR3 nucleotides read TGTGCCAGCAGTTGGAGGGGGGGCGCAGATACGCAGTATTTT. The encoded protein is CASSWRGGADTQYF.

V and J are TRBV19 and TRBJ2-3; no reliable D call. Per germline, CDR1 LNHDA and CDR2 SQIVND (reference sequence). V lost 1 base and J lost 2, with 10 bases in between. The CDR3 covers 15 residues. Here the CDR3 reads CASSIGPGFTDTQYF. The CDR3 region has the DNA TGTGCCAGTAGTATAGGACCAGGATTCACAGATACGCAGTATTTT. The complete variable domain, with remaining parts taken from reference TRBV19 and TRBJ2-3, reads DGGITQSPKYLFRKEGQNVTLSCEQNLNHDAMYWYRQDPGQGLRLIYYSQIVNDFQKGDIAEGYSVSREKKESFPLTVTSAQKNPTAFYLCASSIGPGFTDTQYFGPGTRLTVL.

The chain combines TRBV9 with TRBJ2-3; D is possibly TRBD2 (5 bases). Germline loops: CDR1 SGDLS, CDR2 YYNGEE. The germline V and J ends were trimmed by 0 bases and 2 bases, with 7 bases remaining between them. This CDR3 spans 14 amino acids. The CDR3 reads CASSVGGFTDTQYF. CDR3 bases: TGTGCCAGCAGCGTAGGCGGGTTCACAGATACGCAGTATTTT.

The CDR3 here is CASSLASSDYEQYF. The CDR3 DNA reads TGTGCCAGCAGCTTAGCGAGCAGCGACTACGAGCAGTACTTC. The chain uses TRBV11-1 and TRBJ2-7; no firm D call. Per the germline V gene, CDR1 is SGHAT and CDR2 is FQDESV (reference sequence). V gave up 0 bases and J gave up 3 bases, with 9 bases separating them. There are 14 residues in the CDR3.

The genes are TRBV21-1 and TRBJ1-1; TRBD1, the table's D call, was not compared with the DNA. TRBV21-1 is a documented pseudogene. This CDR3 is 22 amino acids long. For the CDR3, the DNA is TGTGCCAGCAGGCCCGAAGGAACAGGGTTGGCTGACACTGAAAGATGGGACACTGAAGCTTTCTTT. The encoded protein is CASRPEGTGLADTERWDTEAFF.

The chain employs TRBV28 and TRBJ2-7; 13 bases agree with TRBD2. Germline V CDR1 and CDR2: MDHEN, SYDVKM. The CDR3 is made up of 16 amino acids. J was trimmed by 5 bases and V by 6 bases; bases with no gene match: 10. The CDR3 loop reads CASSPALAGGPDEQYF. In nucleotides, the CDR3 is TGTGCCAGCAGCCCCGCACTAGCGGGAGGGCCCGACGAGCAGTACTTC.

The chain carries TRBV29-1 and TRBJ2-7, with D possibly matching TRBD2 (5 bases). CDR3 length: 16 amino acids. From germline, CDR1 is SQVTM and CDR2 ANQGSEA. V lost 1 base and J lost 0, with 16 bases in between. CDR3 residues: CSVEASSELHSYEQYF. The CDR3 nucleotides are TGCAGCGTTGAAGCGAGTAGCGAGTTACACTCCTACGAGCAGTACTTC.

This sequence joins TRBV19 and TRBJ2-2, with 9 bases that match TRBD2. Germline CDR1 reads LNHDA; CDR2 reads SQIVND (reference sequence). The V gene end was trimmed by 11 bases and the J gene end by 7 bases; junction bases not matched to a gene: 8. CDR3 length: 13 amino acids. The CDR3 DNA reads as TGTGCCTCTGAGTCTAGCGGGGTCGGGGAGCTGTTTTTT. Protein sequence: CASESSGVGELFF.

The CDR3 DNA sequence: TGTGCCAGTAGTCTCGATGGGACTAGCGGCTACGAGCAGTACTTC. It yields the protein CASSLDGTSGYEQYF. V and J are TRBV19 and TRBJ2-7; 11 bases fit TRBD2. This CDR3 contains 15 residues. V shed 5 bases and J 3 bases; nucleotides not matched to a gene: 6. CDR1 LNHDA and CDR2 SQIVND come from the germline V gene (reference sequence). Complete variable domain (other parts from reference TRBV19 and TRBJ2-7): DGGITQSPKYLFRKEGQNVTLSCEQNLNHDAMYWYRQDPGQGLRLIYYSQIVNDFQKGDIAEGYSVSREKKESFPLTVTSAQKNPTAFYLCASSLDGTSGYEQYFGPGTRLTVT.

Here the CDR3 reads CATSRVPGYAGYTF. CDR3 bases: TGTGCCACCAGCAGAGTCCCAGGGTATGCTGGCTACACCTTC. The genes are TRBV15 and TRBJ1-2; D is perhaps TRBD1 (5 bases). V was trimmed by 1 base and J by 7 bases, leaving 13 bases between them. Germline V gene lookup returns CDR1 LNHNV and CDR2 YYDKDF (reference sequence). The CDR3 covers 14 residues.

As to this clone: Additional DNA sequences in this sample encode the identical CDR3. V is TRBV5-1 and J is TRBJ2-3, with 9 positions matching TRBD2. Germline CDR1 is SGHRS and CDR2 is YFSETQ. This CDR3 region has 16 residues. V lost 0 bases and J lost 0; bases outside the gene matches: 2. The CDR3 reads CASSLGLAASTDTQYF. CDR3 sequence (DNA): TGCGCCAGCAGCTTGGGACTAGCGGCTAGCACAGATACGCAGTATTTT.

The V call is TRBV5-6, the J call TRBJ2-7, with 10 bases fitting TRBD1. V lost 0 bases, J lost 2 bases, and 5 bases stayed unmatched. The CDR3 sequence is 16 residues long. The V gene's germline CDR1 is SGHDT and CDR2 YYEEEE. CDR3 sequence: CASSLDGTGEPYEQYF. The CDR3 bases are TGTGCCAGCAGCTTGGATGGGACAGGGGAGCCCTACGAGCAGTACTTC. The entire variable domain, with the rest obtained from reference TRBV5-6 and TRBJ2-7, is as follows: DAGVTQSPTHLIKTRGQQVTLRCSPKSGHDTVSWYQQALGQGPQFIFQYYEEEERQRGNFPDRFSGHQFPNYSSELNVNALLLGDSALYLCASSLDGTGEPYEQYFGPGTRLTVT.

The rearrangement uses TRBV7-9 and TRBJ1-2; D is uncertain. In germline, CDR1 is SEHNR, CDR2 FQNEAQ (reference sequence). Trimming pared 3 bases from V and 2 bases from J, leaving 10 bases between. The CDR3 extends over 14 amino acids. CDR3 protein: CASSFGLTNYGYTF. As DNA, the CDR3 is TGTGCCAGCAGCTTCGGACTCACAAACTATGGCTACACCTTC.

V and J are TRBV4-1 and TRBJ2-1, with D tentatively TRBD2 (6 bases). V was clipped by 3 bases and J by 6 bases, with 12 bases between them. Germline V gene data show CDR1 as MGHRA and CDR2 as YSYEKL. The CDR3 covers 14 residues. This CDR3 reads CASSHPTRANEQFF. The CDR3 bases are TGCGCCAGCAGCCACCCGACTAGAGCCAATGAGCAGTTCTTC.

The rearrangement uses TRBV11-3 and TRBJ2-1; TRBD2 agrees at 15 bases. This CDR3 contains 15 residues. Unmatched junction bases numbered 2, after V lost 5 bases and J lost 6 bases. The germline V gene encodes CDR1 SGHNT and CDR2 YENEEA. The CDR3 sequence: CASSMGLAGGNEQFF. CDR3 nucleotides: TGTGCCAGCAGCATGGGACTAGCGGGGGGCAATGAGCAGTTCTTC.

The chain combines TRBV11-2 with TRBJ1-2; TRBD1 agrees at 7 bases. This CDR3 has 14 residues. Germline CDR1 and CDR2: SGHAT and FQNNGV. V was pared by 3 bases and J by 3 bases, with 4 bases of the junction left unmatched. CDR3 sequence reads: CASSFSTGHYGYTF. CDR3 in DNA: TGTGCCAGCAGCTTCTCGACAGGGCACTATGGCTACACCTTC. The entire variable domain, with the rest obtained from reference TRBV11-2 and TRBJ1-2, is as follows: EAGVAQSPRYKIIEKRQSVAFWCNPISGHATLYWYQQILGQGPKLLIQFQNNGVVDDSQLPKDRFSAERLKGVDSTLKIQPAKLEDSAVYLCASSFSTGHYGYTFGSGTRLTVV.

The V gene is TRBV28, the J gene TRBJ1-5; 8 bases agree with TRBD1. The CDR3 is 15 residues long. V lost 6 bases, J lost 2 bases, and 6 bases stayed unmatched. Germline V CDR1 and CDR2: MDHEN, SYDVKM. In DNA, the CDR3 is TGTGCCAGCAGGACAGGGGCAATAGGCAATCAGCCCCAGCATTTT. This sequence encodes CASRTGAIGNQPQHF.